Sequencing of this T cell receptor beta chain was carried out in a study of cytomegalovirus exposure and HLA in healthy donors. In the study overall: Of about 390 genotyped donors, more than 65% grouped in the Caucasian-associated ancestry cluster.

Findings and caveats of the study: Later analysis reportedly placed an Asian-associated ancestry cluster below the roughly 700-donor mean in N-insertions. In a later analysis, V- and J-gene trimming of beta chains associated with a DCLRE1C missense variant, replicated independently.

This clone has a handful of counts. Its antigen is unknown. The germline CDR1 and CDR2 sequences are SQVTM and ANQGSEA. The CDR3 spans 16 residues. Trimming at V came to 3 bases and at J to 4 bases, leaving 14 bases not matched to a gene. The PCR employed 60 Vbeta primers together with 13 Jbeta primers. The method was immunoSEQ multiplex PCR; TCRdb's version includes in-frame clones alone and lacks a portion of them. The sample yields fewer than 200,000 clones, around 75% seen once. Sample: PBMCs. This TCR derives from a female donor in good health and CMV-seronegative. The chain employs TRBV29-1 and TRBJ1-2; 7 bases line up with TRBD1. As DNA, the CDR3 is TGCAGCGTTGATGTGACAGGGCCCTCTCCTCTCTATGGCTACACCTTC. Its protein is CSVDVTGPSPLYGYTF.